This T cell receptor (beta chain) came from a study of T cells expressing NK-cell markers. Overall study results and limits: About 1.0-7.0% of CD8+ T cells in several donors belonged to dominant NKG2C+ clonotypes. In a handful of donors, these clonotypes also led the CD3+CD56-NKG2C+ fraction.

Germline CDR1 SGHDT, CDR2 YYEEEE. CDR3 length: 14 residues. Researchers built TCR beta cDNA using 5'RACE template switching with UMIs. From its re-call of the 5' RACE reads, TCRdb lists each CDR3 protein once, without DNA. Listed are some 410,000 distinct CDR3 sequences; 7.3% falls within the top ten. Notes on this clonotype: Antigen specificity is unknown.

The sequence derives from a woman aged 18 to 69 in good health. The V and J genes are TRBV5-6 and TRBJ2-3; there is no DNA to check the TCRdb D call of TRBD2. The specimen was blood T cells: a sorted CD56 or NKG2C T cell subset, CD4+ or CD8+ T cells, or bulk PBMC T cells (not recorded which). CDR3 region: CASSLGRPPDTQYF.